One sample yielded the 25 T cell receptor beta chains listed below, sequenced in a study of T cell changes during pregnancy in multiple sclerosis. Method: immunoSEQ multiplex PCR; TCRdb's copy keeps in-frame clones and lacks some. The sample yields tens of thousands of clones, roughly 92% seen once. The sequences come from CD4+ T cells from peripheral blood mononuclear cells, collected in the first trimester of pregnancy. These receptors originate from a female donor with multiple sclerosis, enrolled in a pregnancy study.

The gene calls are TRBV6-5 and TRBJ2-1, with a weak D call TRBD1 (6 bases). From germline, CDR1 is MNHEY and CDR2 SVGAGI. The CDR3 runs to 14 residues. Trimming removed 4 bases from V and 8 bases from J, with 15 bases in between. The CDR3 coding sequence is TGTGCCAGCAGTTTATCCGTCACAGGGTATGAGCAGTTCTTC. As protein: CASSLSVTGYEQFF.

The chain joins TRBV28 to TRBJ2-7, with 9 positions matching TRBD2. This CDR3 is 17 amino acids long. CDR1 and CDR2 (germline): MDHEN, SYDVKM. With V trimmed by 3 bases and J by 0 bases, 9 bases remained unmatched. The CDR3 loop is CASSFVGFSGSSYEQYF. The CDR3 DNA follows: TGTGCCAGCAGTTTTGTTGGTTTTAGCGGGAGCTCCTACGAGCAGTACTTC. The full variable domain, with the rest looked up from reference TRBV28 and TRBJ2-7, is DVKVTQSSRYLVKRTGEKVFLECVQDMDHENMFWYRQDPGLGLRLIYFSYDVKMKEKGDIPEGYSVSREKKERFSLILESASTNQTSMYLCASSFVGFSGSSYEQYFGPGTRLTVT.

V gene TRBV30 combines with J gene TRBJ2-2, with 8 bases identical to TRBD1. J lost 6 bases, V lost 3 bases, and 6 bases had no gene match. The CDR3 consists of 14 residues. Per germline, CDR1 GTSNPN and CDR2 SVGIG (reference sequence). The CDR3 is CAWSGQGYAGELFF. The CDR3 bases are TGTGCCTGGAGCGGACAGGGTTATGCCGGGGAGCTGTTTTTT.

The CDR3, as DNA: TGCGCCAGCAGCCGTCTAGGGACAGGGGGCAGCTACGAGCAGTACTTC. Translated: CASSRLGTGGSYEQYF. This sequence joins TRBV5-1 and TRBJ2-7; 12 nucleotides align to TRBD1. This CDR3 has 16 residues. The germline CDR1 and CDR2 sequences are SGHRS and YFSETQ. V lost 4 bases and J lost 3; bases outside the gene matches: 8.

V is TRBV27 and J is TRBJ1-2, with 10 bases fitting TRBD1. The CDR3 length is 15 residues. Germline CDR1 is MNHEY and CDR2 is SMNVEV (reference sequence). Trimming cost V 4 bases and J 4 bases; bases outside gene matches: 6. DNA of the CDR3: TGTGCCAGCAGTTCCGCGGGACAGGGGACCTATGGCTACACCTTC. As protein: CASSSAGQGTYGYTF.

The V call is TRBV11-2, the J call TRBJ2-1; D is perhaps TRBD1 (5 bases). V gave up 0 bases and J gave up 4 bases, with 7 bases separating them. Per the germline V gene, CDR1 is SGHAT and CDR2 is FQNNGV. The CDR3 contains 14 residues. The CDR3 is CASSLETAYNEQFF. CDR3 sequence (DNA): TGTGCCAGCAGCTTAGAGACAGCTTACAATGAGCAGTTCTTC.

This chain uses TRBV28 with TRBJ2-1; 8 bases map to TRBD2. The ends lost 7 bases at V and 7 bases at J; junction bases unmatched: 6. The CDR3 consists of 13 residues. Germline V gene sequence: CDR1 MDHEN, CDR2 SYDVKM. CDR3 residues: CASTPPGGNEQFF. CDR3 in DNA: TGTGCCAGCACCCCCCCGGGGGGGAATGAGCAGTTCTTC.

The chain carries TRBV2 and TRBJ1-5; maybe TRBD1 (6 bases). V dropped 7 bases and J dropped 2 bases, with 21 bases sitting between them. This CDR3 is 17 amino acids long. CDR1 and CDR2 from the germline V gene are SNHLY and FYNNEI. CDR3 nucleotides: TGTGCCAGCATTCAAGACAGGCCGACCTCGGGCAATCAGCCCCAGCATTTT. This encodes CASIQDRPTSGNQPQHF.

This chain uses TRBV6-1 with TRBJ2-7, with 7 bases identical to TRBD2. The CDR3 covers 15 residues. V gave up 9 bases and J gave up 3 bases; unmatched junction bases: 14. CDR1 is MNHNS, CDR2 SASEGT, per germline. Here the CDR3 reads CASERDKFGDYEQYF. The CDR3 DNA sequence: TGTGCCAGTGAGCGGGATAAATTCGGGGACTACGAGCAGTACTTC.

V and J are TRBV28 and TRBJ2-5; 16 positions match TRBD2. Trimming took 4 bases from V and 7 from J; bases not matched to a gene: 15. The CDR3 totals 19 residues. Germline CDR1 MDHEN, CDR2 SYDVKM. The CDR3 is CASSSTGTSGRAGRGTQYF. As DNA, the CDR3 is TGTGCCAGCAGTTCCACCGGGACTAGCGGGAGGGCCGGGCGGGGGACCCAGTACTTC.

This sequence joins TRBV7-2 and TRBJ2-7; 8 bases agree with TRBD1. The CDR3 has 14 amino acids. J lost 3 bases, V lost 5 bases, and 6 bases had no gene match. Germline CDR1 and CDR2: SGHTA and FQGNSA. This chain's CDR3 is CASSTGQVNYEQYF. CDR3 bases: TGTGCCAGCAGCACGGGACAGGTGAACTACGAGCAGTACTTC.

The genes are TRBV27 and TRBJ1-2; no clear D. The germline V gene encodes CDR1 MNHEY and CDR2 SMNVEV (reference sequence). Trimming left V 0 bases short and J 4 bases short, with 9 bases between. The CDR3 length is 14 residues. The CDR3 sequence: CASSLSGRSYGYTF. The CDR3 region has the DNA TGTGCCAGCAGTTTATCGGGGAGGTCCTATGGCTACACCTTC.

The chain is built from TRBV21-1 and TRBJ2-7; the DNA was not compared with TRBD1, the D call given in the table. TRBV21-1 is a known pseudogene. The CDR3 has 13 residues. CDR3 DNA: TGTGCCAGCACCCCAGACAGTTCGGACGAGCAGTACTTC. As protein: CASTPDSSDEQYF.

The chain carries TRBV7-9 and TRBJ2-2, with TRBD1 identical over 7 bases. From germline, CDR1 is SEHNR and CDR2 FQNEAQ (reference sequence). The length of the CDR3 is 15 residues. The J segment lost 5 bases and the V segment lost 6 bases, leaving 9 bases of the junction unmatched. In nucleotides, the CDR3 is TGTGCCAGCAGTAGGAGACAGGGAAAGACCGGGGAGCTGTTTTTT. Translating it yields CASSRRQGKTGELFF.

The chain has TRBV6-5 and TRBJ1-5, with 7 bases fitting TRBD1. The CDR3 spans 13 residues. V was pared by 5 bases and J by 5 bases, with 3 bases of the junction left unmatched. Germline-derived CDR1 and CDR2 are MNHEY and SVGAGI. In DNA form, the CDR3 reads TGTGCCAGCAGTCGGGACAGTTATCAGCCCCAGCATTTT. It codes for CASSRDSYQPQHF.

The chain couples TRBV9 to TRBJ1-3, with D possibly TRBD1 on 6 matching bases. The V end lost 4 bases, the J end lost 0 bases, and 11 bases lay between the germline ends. CDR1 SGDLS and CDR2 YYNGEE come from the germline V gene. The CDR3 runs 15 residues. CDR3 sequence: CASSLRTDSGNTIYF. The CDR3 region has the DNA TGTGCCAGCAGCCTCCGGACAGACTCTGGAAACACCATATATTTT.

J is TRBJ1-1 and V is TRBV5-1; D might be TRBD1 (5 bases). The CDR3 consists of 15 residues. CDR1 SGHRS and CDR2 YFSETQ come from the germline V gene. The ends were cut back, 1 base at V and 1 base at J, with 11 bases in the middle. CDR3 DNA: TGCGCCAGCAGCTTGAGTGTGACAGCGAACACTGAAGCTTTCTTT. It translates to CASSLSVTANTEAFF.

This chain joins TRBV5-4 and TRBJ2-2; 7 positions agree with TRBD2. This CDR3 spans 17 amino acids. The germline V gene encodes CDR1 SGHNT and CDR2 YYREEE (reference sequence). V gave up 0 bases and J gave up 1 base; unmatched junction bases: 6. The CDR3 nucleotides are TGTGCCAGCAGCTTGGGACTAGCAAACCTGAACACCGGGGAGCTGTTTTTT. Encoded protein: CASSLGLANLNTGELFF.

This chain joins TRBV19 and TRBJ1-1; D may be TRBD1 (6 bases). Looked up from germline, CDR1 is LNHDA and CDR2 is SQIVND (reference sequence). CDR3 length: 14 residues. The ends were cut back, 6 bases at V and 7 bases at J, with 18 bases in the middle. CDR3 bases: TGTGCCAGTAGGATGCGAGCGGGGGCGGTTGAAGCTTTCTTT. It codes for CASRMRAGAVEAFF.

The chain couples TRBV7-2 to TRBJ2-7; a possible D gene is TRBD1 (5 bases). This CDR3 contains 13 residues. V was pared by 5 bases and J by 1 base, with 9 bases between. CDR1 is SGHTA and CDR2 is FQGNSA in the germline V gene. The CDR3 protein is CASSDDRSYEQYF. CDR3 coding DNA: TGTGCCAGCAGCGACGACAGATCCTACGAGCAGTACTTC.

J is TRBJ2-1 and V is TRBV28; 7 positions match TRBD1. The CDR3 runs 15 residues. The junction had 17 bases not matched to a gene; V was cut back by 11 bases and J by 7 bases. Germline CDR1 MDHEN, CDR2 SYDVKM. The CDR3: CAASTPAGGLNEQFF. The CDR3 coding sequence is TGTGCCGCTTCCACGCCTGCAGGGGGTTTAAATGAGCAGTTCTTC.

This chain uses TRBV6-6 with TRBJ2-1, with 9 bases fitting TRBD2. Germline CDR1 is MNHNY and CDR2 is SVGAGI (reference sequence). Trimming removed 5 bases from V and 6 bases from J; junction bases left unmatched: 5. The CDR3 sequence is 14 residues long. The CDR3 region is CASSPLAGTNEQFF. CDR3 sequence (DNA): TGTGCCAGCAGTCCCCTAGCGGGAACCAATGAGCAGTTCTTC.

This chain joins TRBV28 and TRBJ1-4; 8 bases line up with TRBD1. CDR1 is MDHEN, CDR2 SYDVKM, per germline. V lost 7 bases and J lost 7; bases outside the gene matches: 11. The CDR3 runs to 15 residues. This CDR3 reads CASIPLGQGSEKLFF. As DNA, the CDR3 is TGTGCCAGCATCCCTCTTGGACAGGGTAGTGAAAAACTGTTTTTT.

The CDR3 loop is CASSERGGAYQPQHF. DNA of the CDR3: TGTGCCAGCAGTGAAAGAGGGGGGGCGTATCAGCCCCAGCATTTT. The chain employs TRBV6-1 and TRBJ1-5; the D gene is possibly TRBD1 (6 bases). Between the trimmed V and J ends, which lost 2 bases and 5 bases, there was a span of 13 bases. The CDR3 extends over 15 amino acids. CDR1 and CDR2 (germline): MNHNS, SASEGT.

V and J are TRBV4-2 and TRBJ1-2, with TRBD1 identical over 7 bases. Trimming cost V 2 bases and J 4 bases; bases outside gene matches: 10. From germline, CDR1 is LGHNA and CDR2 YNFKEQ. This CDR3 is 16 amino acids long. CDR3 nucleotide sequence: TGTGCCAGCAGCCAACTCCAACAGGGACAGCTCTATGGCTACACCTTC. Encoded protein: CASSQLQQGQLYGYTF.